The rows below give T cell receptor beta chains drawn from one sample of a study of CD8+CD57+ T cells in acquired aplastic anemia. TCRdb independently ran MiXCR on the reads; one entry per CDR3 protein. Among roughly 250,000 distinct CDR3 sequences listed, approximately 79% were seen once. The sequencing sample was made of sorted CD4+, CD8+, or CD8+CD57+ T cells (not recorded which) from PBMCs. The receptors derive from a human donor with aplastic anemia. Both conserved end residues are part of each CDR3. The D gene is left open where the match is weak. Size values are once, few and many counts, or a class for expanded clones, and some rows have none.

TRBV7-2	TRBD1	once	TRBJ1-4	CASSPGTGFNENLFF	TGTGCCAGCAGCCCGGGGACAGGGTTTAATGAAAACCTGTTTTTT
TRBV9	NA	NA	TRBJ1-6	CASSFTEAVSSSSLHF	TGTGCCAGCAGCTTTACTGAGGCAGTGAGCAGTTCTTCCCTCCACTTT
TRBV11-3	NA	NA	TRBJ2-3	CDSSFDICSARDGDRDTDTQYF	NA
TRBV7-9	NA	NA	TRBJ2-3	CASSLVPGAQMLGF	TGTGCCAGCAGCTTAGTACCCGGGGCGCAGATGCTTGGATTT
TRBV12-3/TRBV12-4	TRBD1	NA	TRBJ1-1	CASILHQGGNTEAFF	TGTGCCAGCATCCTCCATCAGGGGGGGAACACTGAAGCTTTCTTT
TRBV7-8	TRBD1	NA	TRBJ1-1	CASSLSGTGEKAFF	TGTGCCAGCAGCTTAAGCGGGACAGGGGAAAAAGCTTTCTTT
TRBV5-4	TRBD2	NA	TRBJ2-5	CATSFGSGQETQYF	TGTGCCACCAGCTTTGGTAGCGGGCAAGAGACCCAGTACTTC
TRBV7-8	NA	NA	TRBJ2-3	CASSSGWGAGTEAF	NA
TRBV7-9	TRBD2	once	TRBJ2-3	CASSFHRTSGTGGTDTQYF	TGTGCCAGCAGCTTTCACCGAACCAGCGGGACGGGGGGCACAGATACGCAGTATTTT
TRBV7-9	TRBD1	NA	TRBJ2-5	CASSKGQGETQYF	TGTGCCAGCAGCAAGGGACAGGGGGAGACCCAGTACTTC
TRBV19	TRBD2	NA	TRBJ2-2	CASSGLAGASNELFF	TGTGCCAGTAGTGGTTTAGCGGGAGCTTCCAATGAGCTGTTTTTT
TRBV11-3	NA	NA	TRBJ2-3	CASSSDSNNDTQYF	TGTGCCAGCAGCTCGGACTCCAATAATGATACGCAGTATTTT
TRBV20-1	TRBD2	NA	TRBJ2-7	CSAGLADAYEQYF	TGCAGTGCGGGACTAGCGGACGCCTACGAGCAGTACTTC
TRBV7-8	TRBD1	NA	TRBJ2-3	CASSFKRGRATDTQYF	TGTGCCAGCAGTTTTAAGAGGGGGCGGGCCACAGATACGCAGTATTTT
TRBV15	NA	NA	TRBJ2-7	CATSRRALQDAQYF	TGTGCCACCAGCAGGCGCGCCCTCCAAGACGCCCAGTACTTC
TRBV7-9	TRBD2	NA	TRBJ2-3	CASSFSGRGDTQYF	TGTGCCAGCAGCTTTAGCGGGAGGGGGGATACGCAGTATTTT
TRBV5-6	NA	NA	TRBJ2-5	CASSLPLQQETQYF	TGTGCCAGTAGTCTTCCTCTTCAGCAAGAGACCCAGTACTTC
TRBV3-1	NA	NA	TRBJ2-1	CASSQDITHEQFF	TGTGCCAGCAGCCAAGACATTACCCATGAGCAGTTCTTC
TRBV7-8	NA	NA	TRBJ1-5	CASSVAGGPEPQHF	TGTGCCAGCAGCGTAGCGGGAGGCCCCGAGCCCCAGCATTTT
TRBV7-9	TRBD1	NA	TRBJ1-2	CASSPRDSGSYGYTF	TGTGCCAGCAGCCCTCGGGACAGCGGTAGCTATGGCTACACCTTC
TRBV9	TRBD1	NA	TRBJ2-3	CASSYGTDTQYMQYF	TGTGCCAGCAGCTACGGGACAGATACGCAGTATATGCAGTATTTT
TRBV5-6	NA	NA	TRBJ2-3	CASSSWENTQYF	TGTGCCAGCAGCTCCTGGGAAAATACGCAGTATTTT
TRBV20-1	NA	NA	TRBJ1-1	CSARTDTDYVF	TGCAGTGCTAGGACGGACACAGACTACGTCTTT
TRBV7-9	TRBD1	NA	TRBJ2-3	CASSAGGRRETTQYF	TGTGCCAGCAGCGCAGGGGGAAGGCGAGAAACTACGCAGTATTTT
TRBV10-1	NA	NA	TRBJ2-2	CAISDWLHTGELFF	TGTGCCATCAGTGATTGGCTTCACACCGGGGAGCTGTTTTTT
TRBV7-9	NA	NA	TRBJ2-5	CASSRGSCQQSQYF	TGTGCCAGCAGCAGGGGCTCCTGCCAACAGTCCCAGTACTTC
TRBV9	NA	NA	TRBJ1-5	CASSLGGGSRNQHF	TGTGCCAGCAGCTTAGGGGGGGGCAGCCGCAATCAGCATTTT
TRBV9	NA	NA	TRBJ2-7	CASTVGRGSPTCF	NA
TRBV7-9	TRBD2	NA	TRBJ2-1	CACSFERCGGSDEQFF	TGTGCCTGCAGCTTTGAAAGATGCGGGGGGAGCGATGAGCAGTTCTTC
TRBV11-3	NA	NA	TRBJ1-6	CASSLSLQVYLHF	TGTGCCAGCAGCTTATCTCTACAGGTATACCTCCACTTT
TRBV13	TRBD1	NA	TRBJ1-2	CASSSGLTGNYGYTF	TGTGCCAGCAGCTCAGGGTTGACAGGGAACTATGGCTACACCTTC
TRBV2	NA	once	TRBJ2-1	CASGDGRTESLYF	TGTGCCAGCGGGGACGGACGAACAGAAAGTCTGTATTTT
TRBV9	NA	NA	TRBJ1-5	CASSLWAGGSNEPQHF	TGCGCCAGCAGCTTGTGGGCCGGCGGGAGCAATGAGCCCCAGCATTTT
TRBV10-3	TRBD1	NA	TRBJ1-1	CAIGLQGASEAFF	TGTGCCATCGGACTACAGGGGGCGTCTGAAGCTTTCTTT
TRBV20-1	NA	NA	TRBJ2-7	CSASILARNLYEQYF	TGCAGTGCCAGTATACTAGCACGCAATCTATACGAGCAGTACTTC
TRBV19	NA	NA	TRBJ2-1	CASSQGSGTYNDQQFF	TGTGCCAGTAGCCAAGGTAGCGGAACCTACAATGATCAGCAGTTCTTC
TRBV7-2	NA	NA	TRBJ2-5	CAYRVAAYHETQYF	TGTGCCTACAGGGTAGCGGCGTACCACGAGACCCAGTACTTC
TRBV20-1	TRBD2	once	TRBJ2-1	CSARTSGFYNEQFF	TGCAGTGCTCGGACTAGCGGGTTTTACAATGAGCAGTTCTTC
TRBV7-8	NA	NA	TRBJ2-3	CASSVGGEGTAISYF	TGTGCCAGCAGCGTAGGGGGAGAGGGCACAGCTATTTCGTATTTT
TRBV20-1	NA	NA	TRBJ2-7	CSASGLEGDEQYF	TGCAGTGCTAGTGGCTTGGAGGGAGACGAGCAGTACTTC
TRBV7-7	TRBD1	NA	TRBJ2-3	CASTLRAGGTGELF	TGTGCTAGCACCCTCAGGGCAGGGGGAACCGGGGAGCTGTTC
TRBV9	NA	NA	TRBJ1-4	CASSEQGGELFFEKLFF	NA
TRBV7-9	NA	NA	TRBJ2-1	CASSFQGQGRTEAQFF	TGTGCCAGCAGCTTTCAAGGGCAAGGGAGGACTGAAGCGCAGTTCTTC
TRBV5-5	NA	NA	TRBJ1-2	CASSLGGPAYGYTF	TGTGCCAGCAGTTTGGGAGGGCCGGCTTATGGCTACACCTTC
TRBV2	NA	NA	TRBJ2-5	CASSYGGTWEETQYF	TGTGCCAGCAGTTATGGGGGGACTTGGGAAGAGACCCAGTACTTC
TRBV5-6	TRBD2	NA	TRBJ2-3	CASSLGGGERQYF	TGTGCCAGCAGCTTGGGCGGGGGAGAGCGGCAGTATTTT
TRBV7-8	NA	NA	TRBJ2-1	CASSQGGGHGQHEQFF	TGTGCCAGCAGCCAGGGGGGAGGTCACGGTCAGCATGAGCAGTTCTTC